The next 8 T cell receptor beta chains were all read from a single sample in a study of cytomegalovirus exposure and HLA in healthy donors. A multiplex PCR was run with 60 Vbeta primers and 13 Jbeta primers. The assay was immunoSEQ multiplex PCR, and TCRdb's table has in-frame clones only and misses some. The sample has about 280,000 clones; about 90% are singletons. Material for sequencing was PBMCs. Receptors originate from a woman in her late teens or twenties in good health and CMV-seronegative.

V is TRBV6-5 and J is TRBJ2-4; TRBD1 matches 8 bases. Trimming at V came to 0 bases and at J to 8 bases, leaving 6 bases not matched to a gene. The CDR3 has 15 residues. The germline V gene encodes CDR1 MNHEY and CDR2 SVGAGI. This CDR3 reads CASSYSSGGEDIQYF. DNA of the CDR3: TGTGCCAGCAGTTACTCGTCAGGGGGCGAGGACATTCAGTACTTC.

This chain joins TRBV5-1 and TRBJ1-4; 7 nucleotides agree with TRBD1. Trimming took 4 bases from V and 8 from J; bases not matched to a gene: 11. This CDR3 region has 15 residues. The V gene's germline CDR1 is SGHRS and CDR2 YFSETQ. The CDR3 protein is CASSPNTGEREKLFF. In DNA form, the CDR3 reads TGCGCCAGCAGCCCTAATACAGGGGAACGGGAAAAACTGTTTTTT.

The rearrangement links TRBV19 to TRBJ1-4; D is unclear. The V gene's germline CDR1 is LNHDA and CDR2 SQIVND (reference sequence). The ends were cut back, 2 bases at V and 11 bases at J, with 12 bases in the middle. The CDR3 covers 13 residues. This CDR3 is CASSILRERKLFF. The CDR3, as DNA: TGTGCCAGTAGTATATTGCGGGAGAGGAAACTGTTTTTT.

The rearrangement links TRBV7-9 to TRBJ1-4, with 11 nucleotides matching TRBD1. This CDR3 is built from 13 residues. Trimming cost V 5 bases and J 10 bases; bases outside gene matches: 3. The V gene's germline CDR1 is SEHNR and CDR2 FQNEAQ (reference sequence). The CDR3 nucleotides read TGTGCCAGCAGCCTCGGGACAGGGGGAAAACTGTTTTTT. Its translation: CASSLGTGGKLFF.

The J gene is TRBJ2-2, the V gene TRBV14; D may be TRBD1 (6 bases). CDR3 size: 16 residues. Germline V lookup: CDR1 SGHDN, CDR2 FVKESK. The ends were cut back, 4 bases at V and 6 bases at J, with 18 bases in the middle. This chain's CDR3 is CASSLRPGQRAGELFF. CDR3 nucleotide sequence: TGTGCCAGCAGCCTCCGCCCGGGACAACGAGCCGGGGAGCTGTTTTTT.

The chain employs TRBV6-5 and TRBJ2-3, with TRBD2 identical over 12 bases. Germline V lookup: CDR1 MNHEY, CDR2 SVGAGI. Germline trimming cut 2 bases from V and 6 bases from J; bases unmatched to any gene: 3. There are 15 residues in the CDR3. CDR3 nucleotides: TGTGCCAGCAGTTACCTAGCGGGGGGGTGGGATACGCAGTATTTT. Residues: CASSYLAGGWDTQYF.

This chain uses TRBV29-1 with TRBJ1-4; D is perhaps TRBD1 (6 bases). V lost 6 bases to trimming and J lost 6 bases, with 11 bases between them. The V gene's germline CDR1 is SQVTM and CDR2 ANQGSEA. CDR3 length equals 12 residues. The CDR3 DNA sequence: TGCAGCGTGAGACAGGTGGATGAAAAACTGTTTTTT. Its protein is CSVRQVDEKLFF.

A few counts support this clone. The chain joins TRBV5-4 to TRBJ2-7; 11 bases are a match to TRBD2. Germline-derived CDR1 and CDR2 are SGHNT and YYREEE (reference sequence). V shed 1 base, J shed 4 bases, and the junction held 4 bases outside the gene matches. CDR3 size: 15 residues. The CDR3 loop is CASSLSSGGFYEQYF. The CDR3 region has the DNA TGTGCCAGCAGCTTGTCTAGCGGGGGGTTTTACGAGCAGTACTTC.